This entry concerns a single T cell receptor (beta chain). Germline V lookup: CDR1 MNHEY, CDR2 SVGAGI. The CDR3 loop spans 15 amino acids. V lost 5 bases to trimming and J lost 7 bases, with 17 bases between them. In the original workflow: Cell counts per sample came from amplifying reference gene primers. The protocol was immunoSEQ multiplex PCR, while the TCRdb copy is restricted to in-frame clones and leaves out a portion. V and J calls and clone size are given by that table; D and trimming were obtained from the DNA. The table records over 150,000 clones, around 82% of them present only once. The study assigned cohorts using participant-reported clinical history. Donors in Cohort 3 counted as recovered after two negative PCRs, clearance, or symptom resolution. The entry originates in a study of blood T cell repertoires in COVID-19. Study as a whole: In each case, the material was cDNA or gDNA derived from T cells, B-cell-depleted T cells, or PBMCs.

The chain is built from TRBV6-5 and TRBJ1-4; D is unresolved. The receptor was isolated from a middle-aged man who had recovered from COVID-19. The sequencing sample was made of PBMCs or T cells enriched from blood (not recorded which). CDR3 amino acids: CASSRAGRIREKLFF. The CDR3 coding sequence is TGTGCCAGCAGTCGTGCGGGGAGAATCCGTGAAAAACTGTTTTTT.